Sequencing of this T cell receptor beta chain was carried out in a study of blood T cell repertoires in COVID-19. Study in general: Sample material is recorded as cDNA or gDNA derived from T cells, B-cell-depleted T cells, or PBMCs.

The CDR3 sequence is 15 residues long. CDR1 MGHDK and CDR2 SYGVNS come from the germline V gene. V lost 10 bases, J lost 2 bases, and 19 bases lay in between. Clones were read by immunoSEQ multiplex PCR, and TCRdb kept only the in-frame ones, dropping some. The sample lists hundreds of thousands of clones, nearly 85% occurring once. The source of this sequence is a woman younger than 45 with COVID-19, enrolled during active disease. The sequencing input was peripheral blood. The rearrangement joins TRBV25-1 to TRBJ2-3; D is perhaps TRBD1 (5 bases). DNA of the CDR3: TGTGCCACCGCCGCCACAGACAGCCCCACAGATACGCAGTATTTT. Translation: CATAATDSPTDTQYF.